The 2 T cell receptor beta chains presented below share a single source sample, sequenced in a study of T cells in Graves' hyperthyroidism and ophthalmopathy. There were TCR beta CDR3 regions amplified from RNA transcripts. The TCR CDR3 first-round RT-PCR relied on the HTBI primer set. One entry per CDR3 protein, called by TCRdb with MiXCR from the multiplex PCR reads. There are fewer than 750,000 distinct CDR3 sequences in the sample; approximately 44% occur only once, and more than 7.5% lies in the top ten. Sequencing was carried out using peripheral blood or thyroid tissue (not recorded which). The receptor set was obtained from a woman under 30 with Graves' hyperthyroidism.

Concerning this clonotype: It may be a read error: a sequence one base away is much more abundant. The CDR3 carries no conserved terminal phenylalanine or tryptophan, so it likely arises from a read error. The chain joins TRBV7-2 to TRBJ1-1, with D possibly TRBD1 on 6 matching bases. The CDR3 is made up of 15 amino acids. The germline V gene has CDR1 SGHTA and CDR2 FQGNSA. Trimming removed 2 bases from V and 6 bases from J, with 16 bases in between. CDR3 residues: CASSLNREIIAEAFL. CDR3 DNA sequence: TGTGCCAGCAGCTTAAACAGGGAAATTATCGCTGAAGCTTTCCTT.

This clonotype was counted only a few times. J is TRBJ2-5 and V is TRBV19; D gene uncertain. CDR1 LNHDA and CDR2 SQIVND come from the germline V gene (reference sequence). The CDR3 contains 12 residues. V was pared by 4 bases and J by 4 bases, with 7 bases between. The CDR3 nucleotides read TGTGCCAGTAGTACCCCCGGAGAGACCCAGTACTTC. Translating it yields CASSTPGETQYF.